This T cell receptor beta chain derives from a study of cytomegalovirus exposure and HLA in healthy donors. Whole-study results and caveats: In a later analysis, specific HLA alleles were associated with around 17,000 TCR beta sequences at a 0.05 false discovery rate. Researchers reported in a later analysis that a missense DCLRE1C variant was tied to TCR beta V- and J-gene trimming.

The primer mix had 60 Vbeta and 13 Jbeta primers. Generated by immunoSEQ multiplex PCR, the TCRdb table keeps only in-frame clones and is missing some. Here the sample spans about 190,000 clones, around 73% being singletons. About this clone: What it binds is unknown.

The CDR3 has 15 residues. The germline gives CDR1 LGHNA, CDR2 YNFKEQ. The germline V and J ends were trimmed by 2 bases and 2 bases, with 12 bases remaining between them. The receptor comes from a woman in her twenties or thirties in good health and CMV-seropositive. The sequencing input was PBMCs. J is TRBJ2-5 and V is TRBV4-2; D is undetermined. The CDR3 protein is CASSQILGVQETQYF. The CDR3 DNA reads as TGTGCCAGCAGCCAAATCCTGGGCGTTCAAGAGACCCAGTACTTC.